The rows below give T cell receptor beta chains drawn from one sample of a study of blood T cell repertoires in COVID-19. Data came from immunoSEQ multiplex PCR; TCRdb stores just in-frame clones and leaves some out. The sample gives around 200,000 clones, 70% to 85% of which show up once; approximately 13% is in the top ten. The sample taken for sequencing was peripheral blood. The receptors were gathered from a man aged 45-65 years who had recovered from COVID-19. The CDR3 runs from the conserved cysteine through the conserved F or W. The order of the fields is D gene, clone size, J gene, V gene, CDR3 protein, CDR3 DNA. The D gene is left open where the match is weak. Not all rows give a size; the values are once, few, many and, for expanded clones, a class.

TRBD1	-	TRBJ1-6	TRBV30	CAWSFGTGDSPLHF	TGTGCCTGGAGTTTCGGGACAGGGGATTCACCCCTCCACTTT
-	-	TRBJ2-7	TRBV28	CASSLPKEYEQYF	TGTGCCAGCAGTCTTCCTAAGGAGTACGAGCAGTACTTC
-	-	TRBJ2-3	TRBV5-5	CASSPAVQGGSDTQYF	TGTGCCAGCAGCCCAGCGGTACAGGGTGGTTCAGATACGCAGTATTTT
-	-	TRBJ2-3	TRBV9	CASSAAKGADTQYF	TGTGCCAGCAGCGCCGCGAAGGGGGCAGATACGCAGTATTTT
TRBD1	-	TRBJ2-2	TRBV28	CASSTPRQGDTGELFF	TGTGCCAGCAGTACCCCACGACAGGGGGACACCGGGGAGCTGTTTTTT
TRBD2	few	TRBJ2-1	TRBV12-5	CASGLVRLAGVINEQFF	TGTGCTAGTGGTTTGGTACGACTAGCGGGAGTGATCAATGAGCAGTTCTTC
TRBD1	-	TRBJ2-7	TRBV11-1	CASSSRQGRLEQYF	TGTGCCAGCAGCTCGAGACAGGGGAGGTTGGAGCAGTACTTC
TRBD2	-	TRBJ2-7	TRBV6-2/TRBV6-3	CASSYPAGANEQYF	TGTGCCAGCAGTTACCCAGCGGGAGCCAACGAGCAGTACTTC
TRBD1	-	TRBJ1-2	TRBV7-2	CASSTHDDRGYGYTF	TGTGCCAGCAGCACGCACGACGACAGGGGCTATGGCTACACCTTC
TRBD2	-	TRBJ2-1	TRBV18	CASSPREDSYNEQFF	TGTGCCAGCTCACCGCGGGAGGACTCCTACAATGAGCAGTTCTTC
TRBD1	-	TRBJ1-2	TRBV7-9	CASSLAGTGEFYGYTF	TGTGCCAGCAGCTTAGCGGGGACAGGGGAGTTCTATGGCTACACCTTC
TRBD2	few	TRBJ2-7	TRBV5-4	CASSQGLAGVLTIYEQYF	TGTGCCAGCAGCCAAGGACTAGCGGGAGTCCTGACCATATACGAGCAGTACTTC